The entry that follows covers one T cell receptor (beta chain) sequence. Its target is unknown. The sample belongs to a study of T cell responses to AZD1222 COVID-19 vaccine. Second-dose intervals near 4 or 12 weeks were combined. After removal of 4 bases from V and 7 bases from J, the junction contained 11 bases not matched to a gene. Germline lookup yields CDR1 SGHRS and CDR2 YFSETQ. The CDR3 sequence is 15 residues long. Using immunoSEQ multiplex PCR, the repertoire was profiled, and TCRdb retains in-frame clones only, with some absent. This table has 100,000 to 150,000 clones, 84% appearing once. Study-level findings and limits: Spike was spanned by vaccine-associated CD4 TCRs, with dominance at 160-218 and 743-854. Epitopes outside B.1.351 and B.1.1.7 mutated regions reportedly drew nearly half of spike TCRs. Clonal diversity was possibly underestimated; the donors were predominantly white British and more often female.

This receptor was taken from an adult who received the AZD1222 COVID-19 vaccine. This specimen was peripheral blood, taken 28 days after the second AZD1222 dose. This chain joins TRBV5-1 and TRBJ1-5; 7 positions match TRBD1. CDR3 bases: TGCGCCAGCAGCCCTCAGGGGGGCCTGAAGCAGCCCCAGCATTTT. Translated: CASSPQGGLKQPQHF.